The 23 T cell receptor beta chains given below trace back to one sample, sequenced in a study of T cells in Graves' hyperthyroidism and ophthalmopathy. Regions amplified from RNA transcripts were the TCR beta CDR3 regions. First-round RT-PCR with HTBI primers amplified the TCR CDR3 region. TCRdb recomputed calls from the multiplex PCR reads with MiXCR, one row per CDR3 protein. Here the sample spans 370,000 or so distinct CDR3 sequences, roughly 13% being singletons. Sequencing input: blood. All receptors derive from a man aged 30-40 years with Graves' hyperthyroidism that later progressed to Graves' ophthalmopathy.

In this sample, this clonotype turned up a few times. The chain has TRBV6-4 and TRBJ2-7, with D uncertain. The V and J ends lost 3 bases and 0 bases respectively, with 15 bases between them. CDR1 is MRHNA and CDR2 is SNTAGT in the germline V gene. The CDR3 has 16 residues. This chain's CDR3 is CASSEITRPHSYEQYF. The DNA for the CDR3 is TGTGCCAGCAGTGAGATCACGAGACCGCACTCCTACGAGCAGTACTTC.

CDR3 DNA sequence: TGTGCCAGCAGTGACTGGAAACAGGGATTCACCGGGGAGCTGTTTTTT. Translated: CASSDWKQGFTGELFF. The genes are TRBV6-2 or TRBV6-3 and TRBJ2-2; D may be TRBD1 (6 bases). The V end lost 5 bases, the J end lost 4 bases, and 17 bases lay between the germline ends. In germline, CDR1 is MNHEY, CDR2 SVGEGT. This CDR3 has 16 amino acids.

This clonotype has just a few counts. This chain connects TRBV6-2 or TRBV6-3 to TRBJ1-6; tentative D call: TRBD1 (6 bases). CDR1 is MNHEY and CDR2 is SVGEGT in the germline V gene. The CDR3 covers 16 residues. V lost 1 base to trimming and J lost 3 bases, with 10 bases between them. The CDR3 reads CASSYWGQDYNSPLHF. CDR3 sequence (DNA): TGTGCCAGCAGTTACTGGGGACAAGACTATAATTCACCCCTCCACTTT.

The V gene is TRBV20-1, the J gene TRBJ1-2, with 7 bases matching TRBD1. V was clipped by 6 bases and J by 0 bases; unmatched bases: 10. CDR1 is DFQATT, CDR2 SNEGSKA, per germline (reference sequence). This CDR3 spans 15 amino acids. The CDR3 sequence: CSAPPWTGPNYGYTF. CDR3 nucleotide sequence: TGCAGTGCCCCACCTTGGACAGGACCTAACTATGGCTACACCTTC.

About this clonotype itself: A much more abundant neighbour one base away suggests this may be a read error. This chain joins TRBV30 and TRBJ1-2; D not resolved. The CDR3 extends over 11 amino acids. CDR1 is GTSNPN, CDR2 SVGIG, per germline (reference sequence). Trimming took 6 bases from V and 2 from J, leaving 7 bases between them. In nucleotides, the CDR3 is TGTGCCTGTTCGGTAAACTATGGCTACACCTTC. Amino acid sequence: CACSVNYGYTF.

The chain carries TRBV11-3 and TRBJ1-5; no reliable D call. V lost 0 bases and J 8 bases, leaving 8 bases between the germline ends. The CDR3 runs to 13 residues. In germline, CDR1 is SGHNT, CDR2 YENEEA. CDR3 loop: CASSLEGSEPQHF. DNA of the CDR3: TGTGCCAGCAGCTTAGAGGGATCGGAGCCCCAGCATTTT.

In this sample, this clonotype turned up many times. The CDR3 DNA reads TGTGCCAGCAGTTTCGGACTTCTCTACGAGCAGTACTTC. This gives the protein CASSFGLLYEQYF. This sequence joins TRBV7-2 and TRBJ2-7, with a weak D call TRBD2 (5 bases). The CDR3 runs 13 residues. CDR1 and CDR2 (germline): SGHTA, FQGNSA. Trimming removed 6 bases from V and 3 bases from J, with 12 bases in between.

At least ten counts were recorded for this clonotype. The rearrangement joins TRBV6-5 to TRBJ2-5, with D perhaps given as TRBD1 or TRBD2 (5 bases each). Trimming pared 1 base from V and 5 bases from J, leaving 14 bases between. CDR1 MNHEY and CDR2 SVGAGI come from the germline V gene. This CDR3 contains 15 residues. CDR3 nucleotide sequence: TGTGCCAGCAGTTACTTGGGCAGAGGGGTGGAGACCCAGTACTTC. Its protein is CASSYLGRGVETQYF.

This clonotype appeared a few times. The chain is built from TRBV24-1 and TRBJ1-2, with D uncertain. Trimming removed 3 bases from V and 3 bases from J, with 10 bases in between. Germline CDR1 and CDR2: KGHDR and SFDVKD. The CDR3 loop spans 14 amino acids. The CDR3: CATSDEGFYYGYTF. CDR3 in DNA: TGTGCCACCAGTGATGAGGGTTTCTACTATGGCTACACCTTC.

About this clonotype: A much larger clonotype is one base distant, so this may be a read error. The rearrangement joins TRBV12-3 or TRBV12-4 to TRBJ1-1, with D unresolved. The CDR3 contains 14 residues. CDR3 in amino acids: CASSLALGLTEVFF. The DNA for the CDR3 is TGTGCCAGCAGTTTAGCGCTGGGTCTCACTGAAGTTTTCTTT.

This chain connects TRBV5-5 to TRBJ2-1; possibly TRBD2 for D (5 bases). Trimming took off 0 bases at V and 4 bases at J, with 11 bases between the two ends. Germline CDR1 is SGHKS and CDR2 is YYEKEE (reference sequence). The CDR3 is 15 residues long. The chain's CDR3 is CASSLALLDYNEQFF. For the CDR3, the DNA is TGTGCCAGCAGCTTGGCCTTACTAGATTACAATGAGCAGTTCTTC.

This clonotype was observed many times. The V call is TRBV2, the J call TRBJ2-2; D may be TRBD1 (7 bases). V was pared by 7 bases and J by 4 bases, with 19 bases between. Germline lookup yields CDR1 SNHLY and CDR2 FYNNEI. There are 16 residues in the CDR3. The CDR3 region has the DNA TGTGCCAGCACTTATCAGGGGGGCCAGGGCACCGGGGAGCTGTTTTTT. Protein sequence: CASTYQGGQGTGELFF.

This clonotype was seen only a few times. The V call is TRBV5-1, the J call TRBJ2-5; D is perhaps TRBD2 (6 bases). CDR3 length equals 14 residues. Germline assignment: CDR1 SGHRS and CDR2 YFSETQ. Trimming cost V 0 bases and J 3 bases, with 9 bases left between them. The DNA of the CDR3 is TGCGCCAGCAGCTTGGGGTGGAGGGAAGAGACCCAGTACTTC. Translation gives CASSLGWREETQYF. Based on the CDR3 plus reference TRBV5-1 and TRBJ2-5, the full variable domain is KAGVTQTPRYLIKTRGQQVTLSCSPISGHRSVSWYQQTPGQGLQFLFEYFSETQRNKGNFPGRFSGRQFSNSRSEMNVSTLELGDSALYLCASSLGWREETQYFGPGTRLLVL.

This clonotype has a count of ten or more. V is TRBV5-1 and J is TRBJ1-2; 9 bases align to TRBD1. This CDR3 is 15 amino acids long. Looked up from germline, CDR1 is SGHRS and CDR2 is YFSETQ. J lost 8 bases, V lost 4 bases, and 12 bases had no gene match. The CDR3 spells CASSLSSGQGLGYTF. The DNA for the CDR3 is TGCGCCAGCAGCCTAAGCAGTGGACAGGGGTTAGGCTACACCTTC.

The CDR3 DNA reads as TGTGCCAGCAGCCTCGGACTAGCGGGGAATGGGAATGAGCAGTTCTTC. Amino acid sequence: CASSLGLAGNGNEQFF. The chain recombines TRBV5-8 with TRBJ2-1, with 12 bases matching TRBD2. Per the germline V gene, CDR1 is SGHTS and CDR2 is YDEGEE. The CDR3 has 16 residues. The V gene end was trimmed by 4 bases and the J gene end by 7 bases; junction bases not matched to a gene: 9.

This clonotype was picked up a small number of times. CDR3 in amino acids: CASSLGFPNTEAFF. The CDR3 DNA sequence: TGTGCCAGCAGCTTAGGCTTTCCGAACACTGAAGCTTTCTTT. The rearrangement links TRBV5-5 to TRBJ1-1; D gene unclear. Germline V gene data show CDR1 as SGHKS and CDR2 as YYEKEE (reference sequence). The CDR3 spans 14 residues. V lost 2 bases to trimming and J lost 1 base, with 9 bases between them.

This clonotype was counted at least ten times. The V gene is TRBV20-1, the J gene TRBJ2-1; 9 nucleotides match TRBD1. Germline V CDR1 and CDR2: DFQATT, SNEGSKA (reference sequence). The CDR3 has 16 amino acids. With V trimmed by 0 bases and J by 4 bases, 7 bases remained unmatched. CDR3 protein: CSARDRDRVLYNEQFF. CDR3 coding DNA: TGCAGTGCTAGAGATAGGGACAGGGTACTTTACAATGAGCAGTTCTTC.

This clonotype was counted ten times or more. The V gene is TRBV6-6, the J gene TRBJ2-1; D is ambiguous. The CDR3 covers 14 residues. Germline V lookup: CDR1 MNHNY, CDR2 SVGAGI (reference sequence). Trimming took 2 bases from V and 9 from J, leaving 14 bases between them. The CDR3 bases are TGTGCCAGCAGTTACAGTGCGCTGAAGGGTGAGCAGTTCTTC. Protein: CASSYSALKGEQFF.

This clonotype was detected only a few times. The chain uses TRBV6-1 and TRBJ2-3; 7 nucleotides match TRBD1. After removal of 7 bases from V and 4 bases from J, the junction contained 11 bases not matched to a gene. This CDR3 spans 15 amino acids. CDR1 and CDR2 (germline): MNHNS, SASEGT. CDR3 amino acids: CASTDLTGQADTQYF. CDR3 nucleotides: TGTGCCAGCACCGATTTGACAGGGCAGGCAGATACGCAGTATTTT.

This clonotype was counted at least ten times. The CDR3 here is CSARGDRGYEQYF. In DNA form, the CDR3 reads TGCAGTGCTAGAGGAGACAGGGGCTACGAGCAGTACTTC. The chain carries TRBV20-1 and TRBJ2-7; 8 nucleotides agree with TRBD1. CDR1 is DFQATT, CDR2 SNEGSKA, per germline (reference sequence). This CDR3 spans 13 amino acids. V lost 1 base, J lost 3 bases, and 2 bases stayed unmatched.

DNA of the CDR3: TGCAGTGGAGGGAACTATGGCTACACCTTC. Protein sequence: CSGGNYGYTF. This chain connects TRBV20-1 to TRBJ1-2; D not resolved. V lost 7 bases, J lost 2 bases, and 5 bases lay in between. The length of the CDR3 is 10 residues. Germline V gene sequence: CDR1 DFQATT, CDR2 SNEGSKA (reference sequence).

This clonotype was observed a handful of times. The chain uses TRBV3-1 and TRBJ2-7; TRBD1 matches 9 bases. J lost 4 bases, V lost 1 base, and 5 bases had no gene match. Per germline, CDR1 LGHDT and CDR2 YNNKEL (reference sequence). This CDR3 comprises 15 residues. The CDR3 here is CASSQGRDREYEQYF. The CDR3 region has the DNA TGTGCCAGCAGCCAAGGTCGGGACAGGGAATACGAGCAGTACTTC.

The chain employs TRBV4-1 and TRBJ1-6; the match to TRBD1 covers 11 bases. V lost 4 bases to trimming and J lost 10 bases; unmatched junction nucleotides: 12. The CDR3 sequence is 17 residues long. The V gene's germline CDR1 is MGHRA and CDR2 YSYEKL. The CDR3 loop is CASSLLMDRGLRSPLHF. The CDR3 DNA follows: TGCGCCAGCAGCCTCCTGATGGACAGGGGGCTTCGATCACCCCTCCACTTT.